These 18 T cell receptor beta chains share one sample of origin, sequenced in a study of cytomegalovirus exposure and HLA in healthy donors. Researchers ran the PCR with 60 Vbeta and 13 Jbeta primers. Some clones are missing from TCRdb's copy, which holds only in-frame ones; the method was immunoSEQ multiplex PCR. Among under 200,000 clones listed, about 82% were seen once. Material for sequencing was PBMCs. All receptors come from a woman aged 50 to 65 in good health and CMV-seropositive.

The chain couples TRBV9 to TRBJ1-1; D is possibly TRBD1 (5 bases). CDR1 and CDR2 (germline): SGDLS, YYNGEE. Trimming shortened V by 7 bases and J by 4 bases, and 17 bases separated the two germline ends. This CDR3 has 14 amino acids. The CDR3 DNA follows: TGTGCCAGCTCAATATCGGGGGGTTCCACTGAAGCTTTCTTT. This encodes CASSISGGSTEAFF. Using reference TRBV9 and TRBJ1-1 for the parts outside the CDR3, the full variable domain is DSGVTQTPKHLITATGQRVTLRCSPRSGDLSVYWYQQSLDQGLQFLIQYYNGEERAKGNILERFSAQQFPDLHSELNLSSLELGDSALYFCASSISGGSTEAFFGQGTRLTVV.

The J gene is TRBJ2-1, the V gene TRBV27; TRBD2 is a possible D gene (5 bases). Trimming left V 10 bases short and J 0 bases short, with 16 bases between. Germline CDR1 and CDR2: MNHEY and SMNVEV (reference sequence). The CDR3 extends over 15 amino acids. CDR3 sequence (DNA): TGTGCCACCTCCCCCGGGGTGAGCTCCTACAATGAGCAGTTCTTC. It codes for CATSPGVSSYNEQFF.

The chain uses TRBV28 and TRBJ2-7; unclear D gene. V shed 4 bases and J shed 0 bases, with 16 bases lying between them. The CDR3 extends over 16 amino acids. Germline assignment: CDR1 MDHEN and CDR2 SYDVKM. The CDR3 nucleotides read TGTGCCAGCAGTTCTTTACTCTCTACCGCCTCCTACGAGCAGTACTTC. Translation: CASSSLLSTASYEQYF. The variable domain in full, with the rest retrieved from reference TRBV28 and TRBJ2-7, is DVKVTQSSRYLVKRTGEKVFLECVQDMDHENMFWYRQDPGLGLRLIYFSYDVKMKEKGDIPEGYSVSREKKERFSLILESASTNQTSMYLCASSSLLSTASYEQYFGPGTRLTVT.

The chain is built from TRBV11-1 and TRBJ2-6; 10 nucleotides agree with TRBD1. This CDR3 is built from 17 residues. Germline V gene sequence: CDR1 SGHAT, CDR2 FQDESV (reference sequence). The junction had 8 bases not matched to a gene; V was cut back by 7 bases and J by 2 bases. As DNA, the CDR3 is TGTGCCAGCACCGCGGGACAGGGGTTACCTGGGGCCAACGTCCTGACTTTC. It yields the protein CASTAGQGLPGANVLTF.

This sequence joins TRBV19 and TRBJ2-1, with TRBD2 identical over 13 bases. V lost 5 bases and J lost 3; bases outside the gene matches: 4. The length of the CDR3 is 16 residues. Germline values: CDR1 LNHDA, CDR2 SQIVND (reference sequence). DNA for the CDR3: TGTGCCAGTAGTCAGACTAGCGGGGGGCGCTACAATGAGCAGTTCTTC. Its protein product is CASSQTSGGRYNEQFF.

A remark on this clone: One end of the junction varies from germline; a read error may be responsible. The chain is built from TRBV7-9 and TRBJ2-7; tentative D call: TRBD2 (6 bases). Germline V gene sequence: CDR1 SEHNR, CDR2 FQNEAQ (reference sequence). The CDR3 sequence is 17 residues long. CDR3 amino acids: CSSSPVGSGRISYEQYF. For the CDR3, the DNA is TGTTCCAGCAGCCCAGTGGGCTCGGGGAGGATCTCCTACGAGCAGTACTTC.

The V and J genes are TRBV5-1 and TRBJ1-2, with D perhaps TRBD1 (5 bases). Germline lookup yields CDR1 SGHRS and CDR2 YFSETQ. Trimming removed 4 bases from V and 7 bases from J, with 17 bases in between. The CDR3 spans 14 residues. CDR3 DNA: TGCGCCAGCAGCCCCCTCACGGGCGGGACTGGCTACACCTTC. Residues: CASSPLTGGTGYTF.

Here the CDR3 reads CASSQDLGVSSYNEQFF. CDR3 coding DNA: TGCGCCAGCAGCCAAGATCTCGGGGTAAGCTCCTACAATGAGCAGTTCTTC. This sequence joins TRBV4-3 and TRBJ2-1; D is perhaps TRBD2 (5 bases). The CDR3 sequence is 17 residues long. The V end lost 0 bases, the J end lost 0 bases, and 12 bases lay between the germline ends. Germline lookup yields CDR1 LGHNA and CDR2 YSLEER.

This chain links TRBV7-9 with TRBJ2-1; 9 nucleotides agree with TRBD2. CDR1 and CDR2 from the germline V gene are SEHNR and FQNEAQ (reference sequence). This CDR3 has 17 amino acids. Trimming removed 5 bases from V and 0 bases from J; junction bases left unmatched: 8. Written as DNA, the CDR3 is TGTGCCAGCAGCCCGCTAGCGGGGAAGAGCTCCTACAATGAGCAGTTCTTC. This sequence encodes CASSPLAGKSSYNEQFF.

This clone was counted a few times. The CDR3 DNA sequence: TGTGCCTGGATAACATTGAACAACTATGGCTACACCTTC. Protein sequence: CAWITLNNYGYTF. V and J are TRBV30 and TRBJ1-2; D call uncertain. The germline V gene has CDR1 GTSNPN and CDR2 SVGIG (reference sequence). There are 13 residues in the CDR3. V was shortened by 4 bases and J by 2 bases, with 11 bases between the two germline ends. The variable domain in full, with the rest retrieved from reference TRBV30 and TRBJ1-2, is SQTIHQWPATLVQPVGSPLSLECTVEGTSNPNLYWYRQAAGRGLQLLFYSVGIGQISSEVPQNLSASRPQDRQFILSSKKLLLSDSGFYLCAWITLNNYGYTFGSGTRLTVV.

The V and J genes are TRBV9 and TRBJ2-1; tentatively, D is TRBD1 (5 bases). Germline-derived CDR1 and CDR2 are SGDLS and YYNGEE. Deletions cut 0 bases from V and 7 bases from J, with 14 bases between. The CDR3 length is 15 residues. The CDR3 DNA is TGTGCCAGCAGCGTAGGAAGGACAACCGGGAATGAGCAGTTCTTC. Residues: CASSVGRTTGNEQFF.

This rearrangement joins TRBV4-3 to TRBJ2-1; tentatively, D is TRBD2 (6 bases). Germline V gene sequence: CDR1 LGHNA, CDR2 YSLEER. V lost 5 bases, J lost 4 bases, and 12 bases lay in between. The CDR3 loop spans 14 amino acids. CDR3 nucleotide sequence: TGCGCCAGCAGCGAGGGAGGCCGTTACAATGAGCAGTTCTTC. Protein product: CASSEGGRYNEQFF.

This rearrangement joins TRBV11-2 to TRBJ2-3; no reliable D call. Looked up from germline, CDR1 is SGHAT and CDR2 is FQNNGV. The CDR3 covers 14 residues. Trimming pared 5 bases from V and 2 bases from J, leaving 11 bases between. The CDR3 protein is CASSLRRLTDTQYF. CDR3 DNA sequence: TGTGCCAGCAGCCTCCGTCGACTCACAGATACGCAGTATTTT.

This chain uses TRBV7-2 with TRBJ2-7; D unclear. CDR3 length equals 11 residues. V shed 5 bases and J shed 5 bases, with 7 bases lying between them. Germline-derived CDR1 and CDR2 are SGHTA and FQGNSA. This CDR3 is CASSLLHEQYF. The CDR3 DNA is TGTGCCAGCAGCCTCCTCCACGAGCAGTACTTC.

V gene TRBV7-2 combines with J gene TRBJ2-7; 7 bases match TRBD1. The V segment lost 3 bases and the J segment 3 bases; nucleotides outside the gene matches: 2. In germline, CDR1 is SGHTA, CDR2 FQGNSA. This CDR3 is 13 amino acids long. The CDR3 spells CASSLGQHYEQYF. DNA of the CDR3: TGTGCCAGCAGCTTGGGACAGCACTACGAGCAGTACTTC.

The V call is TRBV5-4, the J call TRBJ2-7; 11 positions match TRBD1. The CDR3 has 15 residues. V lost 4 bases to trimming and J lost 7 bases; unmatched junction nucleotides: 10. Looked up from germline, CDR1 is SGHNT and CDR2 is YYREEE (reference sequence). This CDR3 is CASSVAGTGGREQYF. The CDR3 DNA follows: TGTGCCAGCAGCGTTGCCGGGACAGGGGGTCGAGAGCAGTACTTC.

This rearrangement joins TRBV4-3 to TRBJ1-2; a weak D match, TRBD1 (6 bases). CDR1 and CDR2 from the germline V gene are LGHNA and YSLEER. The CDR3 runs 15 residues. Trimming stripped 0 bases from V and 5 bases from J, with 13 bases between. CDR3 in DNA: TGCGCCAGCAGCCAAGATCCAGGGGTGATTTATGGCTACACCTTC. It specifies CASSQDPGVIYGYTF.

Only a few counts were recorded for this clone. V is TRBV7-9 and J is TRBJ1-5; tentatively, D is TRBD1 (5 bases). Between the trimmed V and J ends, which lost 5 bases and 5 bases, there was a span of 10 bases. Germline-derived CDR1 and CDR2 are SEHNR and FQNEAQ (reference sequence). There are 13 residues in the CDR3. CDR3 bases: TGTGCCAGCAGCAGCGGGGGGTATCAGCCCCAGCATTTT. Its protein product is CASSSGGYQPQHF.